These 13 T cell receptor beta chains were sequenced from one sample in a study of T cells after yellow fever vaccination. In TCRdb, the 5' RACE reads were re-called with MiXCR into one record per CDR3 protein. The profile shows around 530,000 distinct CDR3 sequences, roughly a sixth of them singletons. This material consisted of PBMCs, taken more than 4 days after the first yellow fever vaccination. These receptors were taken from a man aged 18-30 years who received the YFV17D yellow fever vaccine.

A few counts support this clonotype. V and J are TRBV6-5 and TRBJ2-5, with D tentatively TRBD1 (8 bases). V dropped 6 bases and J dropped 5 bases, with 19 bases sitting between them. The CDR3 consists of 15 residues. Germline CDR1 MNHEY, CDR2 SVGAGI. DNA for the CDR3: TGTGCCAGCAGCTCTACTCTACAGGGGGGGGAGACCCAGTACTTC. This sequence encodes CASSSTLQGGETQYF.

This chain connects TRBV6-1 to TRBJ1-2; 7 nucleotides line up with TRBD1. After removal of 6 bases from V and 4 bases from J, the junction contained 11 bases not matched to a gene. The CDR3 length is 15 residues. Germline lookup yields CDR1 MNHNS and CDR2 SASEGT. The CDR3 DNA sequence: TGTGCCAGCAGGGACCGGGACAGCCCCCGCTATGGCTACACCTTC. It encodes CASRDRDSPRYGYTF.

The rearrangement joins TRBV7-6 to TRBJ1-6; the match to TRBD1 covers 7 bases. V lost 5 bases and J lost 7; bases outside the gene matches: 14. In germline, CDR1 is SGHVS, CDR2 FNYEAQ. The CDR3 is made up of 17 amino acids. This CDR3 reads CASSAWTGLGTNSPLHF. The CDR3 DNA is TGTGCCAGCAGCGCCTGGACAGGACTCGGAACAAATTCACCCCTCCACTTT.

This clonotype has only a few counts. The CDR3 loop reads CASTSGYYGYTF. The CDR3 bases are TGTGCCAGCACCTCAGGTTACTATGGCTACACCTTC. The V and J genes are TRBV27 and TRBJ1-2; the D is unclear. The germline V gene has CDR1 MNHEY and CDR2 SMNVEV (reference sequence). Trimming left V 7 bases short and J 3 bases short, with 9 bases between. CDR3 length: 12 residues.

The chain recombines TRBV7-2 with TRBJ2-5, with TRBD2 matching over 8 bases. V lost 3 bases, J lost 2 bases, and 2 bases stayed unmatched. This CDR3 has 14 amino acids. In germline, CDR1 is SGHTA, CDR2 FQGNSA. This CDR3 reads CASSLGTRQETQYF. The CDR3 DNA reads TGTGCCAGCAGCTTGGGGACTAGGCAAGAGACCCAGTACTTC. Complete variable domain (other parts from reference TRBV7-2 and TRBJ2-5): GAGVSQSPSNKVTEKGKDVELRCDPISGHTALYWYRQSLGQGLEFLIYFQGNSAPDKSGLPSDRFSAERTGGSVSTLTIQRTQQEDSAVYLCASSLGTRQETQYFGPGTRLLVL.

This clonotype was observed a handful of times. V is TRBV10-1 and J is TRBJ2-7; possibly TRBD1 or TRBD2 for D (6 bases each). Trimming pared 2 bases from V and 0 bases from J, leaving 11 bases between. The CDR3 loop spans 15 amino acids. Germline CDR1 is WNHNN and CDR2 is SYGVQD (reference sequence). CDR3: CASSETGALSYEQYF. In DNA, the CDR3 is TGCGCCAGCAGTGAGACGGGGGCCCTCTCCTACGAGCAGTACTTC.

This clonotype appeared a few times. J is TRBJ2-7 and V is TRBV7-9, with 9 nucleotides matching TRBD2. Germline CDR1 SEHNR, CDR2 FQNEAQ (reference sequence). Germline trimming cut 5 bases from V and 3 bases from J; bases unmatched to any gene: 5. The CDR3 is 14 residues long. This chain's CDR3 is CASSRGAGGYEQYV. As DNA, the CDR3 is TGTGCCAGCAGCCGCGGAGCGGGGGGCTACGAGCAGTACGTC.

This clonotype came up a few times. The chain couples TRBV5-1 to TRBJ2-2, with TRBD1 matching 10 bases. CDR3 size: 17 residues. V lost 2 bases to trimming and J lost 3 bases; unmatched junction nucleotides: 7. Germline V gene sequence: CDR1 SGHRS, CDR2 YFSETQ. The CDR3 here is CASSLIPGTGDTGELFF. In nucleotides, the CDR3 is TGCGCCAGCAGCTTAATTCCCGGGACAGGGGACACCGGGGAGCTGTTTTTT.

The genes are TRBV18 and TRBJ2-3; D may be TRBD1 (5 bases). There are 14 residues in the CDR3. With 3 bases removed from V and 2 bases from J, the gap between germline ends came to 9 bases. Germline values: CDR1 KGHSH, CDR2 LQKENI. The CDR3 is CASSPTRATDTQYF. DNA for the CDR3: TGTGCCAGCTCACCCACCAGGGCCACAGATACGCAGTATTTT.

The CDR3 loop is CASSPEDRIRNTGELFF. The DNA of the CDR3 is TGCGCCAGCAGCCCAGAGGACAGGATTCGAAACACCGGGGAGCTGTTTTTT. The chain carries TRBV4-1 and TRBJ2-2, with TRBD1 matching over 7 bases. The CDR3 runs 17 residues. Germline-derived CDR1 and CDR2 are MGHRA and YSYEKL. The J segment lost 2 bases and the V segment lost 4 bases, leaving 10 bases of the junction unmatched.

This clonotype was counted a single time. DNA of the CDR3: TGTGCCAGCAGTTACTCTGGGGCTACCACCGGGGAGCTGTTTTTT. This translates into CASSYSGATTGELFF. The V call is TRBV6-5, the J call TRBJ2-2; a possible D gene is TRBD1 (5 bases). This CDR3 region has 15 residues. The V end lost 0 bases, the J end lost 4 bases, and 9 bases lay between the germline ends. Germline CDR1 reads MNHEY; CDR2 reads SVGAGI.

The CDR3 DNA reads TGTGCCACCCGTGACGGGGGGGCCTTCGGTATAGATACGCAGTATTTT. Its protein is CATRDGGAFGIDTQYF. The J gene is TRBJ2-3, the V gene TRBV28; 8 nucleotides match TRBD2. V gave up 10 bases and J gave up 5 bases; unmatched junction bases: 17. Germline V gene data show CDR1 as MDHEN and CDR2 as SYDVKM. The CDR3 has 16 amino acids.

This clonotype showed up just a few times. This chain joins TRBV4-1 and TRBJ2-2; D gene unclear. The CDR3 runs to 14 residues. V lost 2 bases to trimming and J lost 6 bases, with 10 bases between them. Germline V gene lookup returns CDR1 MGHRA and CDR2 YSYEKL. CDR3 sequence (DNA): TGCGCCAGCAGCCAACCAGACCGACCCGGGGAGCTGTTTTTT. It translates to CASSQPDRPGELFF.